These 3 T cell receptor beta chains came from one sample sequenced in a study of blood T cell repertoires in COVID-19. Only in-frame clones appear in the TCRdb table, and some are missing; sequencing was by immunoSEQ multiplex PCR. This repertoire shows around 300,000 clones, more than 70% found once; its top ten account for approximately 5%. The sample was PBMCs or T cells enriched from blood (not recorded which). The receptors here all came from a woman under 40 who had recovered from COVID-19.

The rearrangement links TRBV30 to TRBJ1-4; D call uncertain. CDR3 length: 15 amino acids. The V and J ends lost 4 bases and 0 bases respectively, with 12 bases between them. CDR1 GTSNPN and CDR2 SVGIG come from the germline V gene (reference sequence). The CDR3 loop reads CAWTPAIATNEKLFF. The CDR3 DNA reads TGTGCCTGGACCCCAGCGATTGCAACTAATGAAAAACTGTTTTTT.

This clone was seen ten or more times. J is TRBJ1-1 and V is TRBV7-6; D uncertain. CDR1 SGHVS and CDR2 FNYEAQ come from the germline V gene. V was pared by 5 bases and J by 3 bases, with 16 bases between. CDR3 length: 15 residues. The CDR3 bases are TGTGCCAGCAGCGAAGGCGGAGGCCTAGACACTGAAGCTTTCTTT. Protein product: CASSEGGGLDTEAFF.

A remark on this clone: This specimen includes other DNA sequences encoding the same CDR3. This rearrangement joins TRBV5-1 to TRBJ1-2, with 8 positions matching TRBD1. With V trimmed by 1 base and J by 5 bases, 4 bases remained unmatched. Germline-derived CDR1 and CDR2 are SGHRS and YFSETQ. The CDR3 spans 14 residues. CDR3 sequence: CASSLTGGSYGYTF. As DNA, the CDR3 is TGCGCCAGCAGCTTGACAGGGGGTTCATATGGCTACACCTTC. Filled out from reference TRBV5-1 and TRBJ1-2, the complete variable domain reads KAGVTQTPRYLIKTRGQQVTLSCSPISGHRSVSWYQQTPGQGLQFLFEYFSETQRNKGNFPGRFSGRQFSNSRSEMNVSTLELGDSALYLCASSLTGGSYGYTFGSGTRLTVV.